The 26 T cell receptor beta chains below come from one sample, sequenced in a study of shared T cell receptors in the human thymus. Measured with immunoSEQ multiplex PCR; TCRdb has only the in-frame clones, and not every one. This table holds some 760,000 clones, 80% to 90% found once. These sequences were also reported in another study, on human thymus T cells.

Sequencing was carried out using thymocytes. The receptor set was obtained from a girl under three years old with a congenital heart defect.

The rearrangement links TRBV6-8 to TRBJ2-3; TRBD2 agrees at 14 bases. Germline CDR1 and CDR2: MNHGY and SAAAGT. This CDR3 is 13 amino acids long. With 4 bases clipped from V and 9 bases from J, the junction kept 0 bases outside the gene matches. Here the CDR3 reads CASSWTSGGTQYF. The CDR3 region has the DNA TGTGCCAGCAGTTGGACTAGCGGGGGGACGCAGTATTTT.

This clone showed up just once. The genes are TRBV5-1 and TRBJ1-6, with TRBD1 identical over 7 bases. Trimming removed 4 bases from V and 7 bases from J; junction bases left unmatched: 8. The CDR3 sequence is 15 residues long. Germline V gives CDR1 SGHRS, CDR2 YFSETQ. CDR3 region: CASSHIQGTNSPLHF. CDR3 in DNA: TGCGCCAGCAGCCACATACAGGGGACAAATTCACCCCTCCACTTT.

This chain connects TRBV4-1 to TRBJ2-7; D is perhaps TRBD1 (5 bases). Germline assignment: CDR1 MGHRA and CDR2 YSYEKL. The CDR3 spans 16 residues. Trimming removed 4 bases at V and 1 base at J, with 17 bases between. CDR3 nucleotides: TGCGCCAGCAGCCTTACGTTCATGACAGAGTCCTACGAGCAGTACTTC. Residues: CASSLTFMTESYEQYF.

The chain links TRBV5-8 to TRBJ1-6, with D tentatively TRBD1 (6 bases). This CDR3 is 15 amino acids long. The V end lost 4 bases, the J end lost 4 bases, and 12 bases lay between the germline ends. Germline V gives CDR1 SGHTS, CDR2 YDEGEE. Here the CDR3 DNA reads TGTGCCAGCAGCCCGCGGACAGTGTATAATTCACCCCTCCACTTT. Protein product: CASSPRTVYNSPLHF.

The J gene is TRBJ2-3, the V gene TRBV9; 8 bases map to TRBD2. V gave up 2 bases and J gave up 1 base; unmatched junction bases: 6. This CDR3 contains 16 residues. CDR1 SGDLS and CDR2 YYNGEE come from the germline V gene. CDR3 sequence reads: CASSVGLAVGTDTQYF. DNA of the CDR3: TGTGCCAGCAGCGTTGGACTAGCTGTCGGCACAGATACGCAGTATTTT.

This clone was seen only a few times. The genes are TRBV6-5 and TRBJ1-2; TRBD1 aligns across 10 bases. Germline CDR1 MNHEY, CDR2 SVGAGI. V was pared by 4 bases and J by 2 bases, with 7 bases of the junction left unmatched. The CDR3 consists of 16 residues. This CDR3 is CASSCRPGQGNYGYTF. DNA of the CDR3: TGTGCCAGCAGTTGTAGACCGGGACAGGGGAACTATGGCTACACCTTC.

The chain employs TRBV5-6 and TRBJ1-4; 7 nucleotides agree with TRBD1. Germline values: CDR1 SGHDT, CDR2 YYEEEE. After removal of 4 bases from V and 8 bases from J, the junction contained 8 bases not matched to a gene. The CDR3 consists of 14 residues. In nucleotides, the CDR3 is TGTGCCAGCAGCCCCGGACAGGTACTGGAAAAACTGTTTTTT. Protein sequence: CASSPGQVLEKLFF.

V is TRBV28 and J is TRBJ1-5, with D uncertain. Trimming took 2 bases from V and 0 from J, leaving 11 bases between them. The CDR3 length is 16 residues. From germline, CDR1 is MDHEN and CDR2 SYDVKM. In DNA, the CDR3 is TGTGCCAGCAGTTTACTTAGGCGGTATAGCAATCAGCCCCAGCATTTT. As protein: CASSLLRRYSNQPQHF. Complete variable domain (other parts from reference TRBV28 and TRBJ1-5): DVKVTQSSRYLVKRTGEKVFLECVQDMDHENMFWYRQDPGLGLRLIYFSYDVKMKEKGDIPEGYSVSREKKERFSLILESASTNQTSMYLCASSLLRRYSNQPQHFGDGTRLSIL.

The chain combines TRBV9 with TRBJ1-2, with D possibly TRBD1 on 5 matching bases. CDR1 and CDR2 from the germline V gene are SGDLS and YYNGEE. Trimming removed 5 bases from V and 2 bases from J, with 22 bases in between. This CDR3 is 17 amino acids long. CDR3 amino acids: CASRKRDWWPGNYGYTF. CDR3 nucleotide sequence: TGTGCCAGCAGGAAGCGGGACTGGTGGCCGGGGAACTATGGCTACACCTTC.

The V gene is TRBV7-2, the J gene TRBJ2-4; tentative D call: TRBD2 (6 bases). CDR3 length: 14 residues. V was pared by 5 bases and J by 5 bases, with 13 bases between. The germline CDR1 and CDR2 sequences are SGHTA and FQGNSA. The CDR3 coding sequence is TGTGCCAGCAGCGGAGGGGCGGAGGAAAACATTCAGTACTTC. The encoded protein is CASSGGAEENIQYF.

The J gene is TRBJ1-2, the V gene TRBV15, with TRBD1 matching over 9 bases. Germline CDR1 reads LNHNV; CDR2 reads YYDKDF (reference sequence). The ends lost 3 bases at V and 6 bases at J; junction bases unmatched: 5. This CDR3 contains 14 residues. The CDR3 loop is CATSSPGTGNGYTF. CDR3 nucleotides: TGTGCCACCAGCAGTCCCGGGACAGGGAATGGCTACACCTTC.

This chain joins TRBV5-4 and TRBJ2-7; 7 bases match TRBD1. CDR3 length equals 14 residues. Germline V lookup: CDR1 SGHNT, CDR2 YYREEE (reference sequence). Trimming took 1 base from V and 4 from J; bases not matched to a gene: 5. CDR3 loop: CASSLRGPVYEQYF. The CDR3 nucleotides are TGTGCCAGCAGCTTGAGGGGGCCAGTGTACGAGCAGTACTTC.

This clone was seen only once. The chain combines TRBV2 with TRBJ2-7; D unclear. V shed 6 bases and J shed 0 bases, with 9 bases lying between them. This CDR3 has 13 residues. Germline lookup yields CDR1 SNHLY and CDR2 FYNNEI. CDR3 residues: CASRARSSYEQYF. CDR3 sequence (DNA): TGTGCCAGCAGGGCCCGCAGCTCCTACGAGCAGTACTTC.

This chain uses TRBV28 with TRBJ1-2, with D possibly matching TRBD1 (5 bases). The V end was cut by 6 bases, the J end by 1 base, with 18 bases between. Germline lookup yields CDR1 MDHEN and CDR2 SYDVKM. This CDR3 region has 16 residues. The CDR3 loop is CASSTSIPQVNYGYTF. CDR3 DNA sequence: TGTGCCAGCAGCACATCCATTCCACAGGTTAACTATGGCTACACCTTC.

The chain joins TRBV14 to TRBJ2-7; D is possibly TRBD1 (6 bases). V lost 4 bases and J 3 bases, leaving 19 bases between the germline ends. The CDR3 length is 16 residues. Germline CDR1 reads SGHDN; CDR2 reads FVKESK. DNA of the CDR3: TGTGCCAGCAGCCCCAAACTCAGGGGCGAAAGCTACGAGCAGTACTTC. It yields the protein CASSPKLRGESYEQYF.

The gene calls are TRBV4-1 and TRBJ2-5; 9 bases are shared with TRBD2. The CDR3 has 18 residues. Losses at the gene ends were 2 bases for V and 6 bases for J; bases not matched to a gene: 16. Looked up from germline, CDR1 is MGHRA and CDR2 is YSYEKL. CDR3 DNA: TGCGCCAGCAGCCAACGAATCCCGACTAGCGGATTAGGGAAGACCCAGTACTTC. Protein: CASSQRIPTSGLGKTQYF.

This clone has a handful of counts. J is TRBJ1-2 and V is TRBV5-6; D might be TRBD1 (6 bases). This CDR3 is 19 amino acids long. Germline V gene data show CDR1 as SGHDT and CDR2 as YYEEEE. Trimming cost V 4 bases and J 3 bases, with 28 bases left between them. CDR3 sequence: CASSRTAPNEGEPYYGYTF. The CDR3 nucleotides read TGTGCCAGCAGCAGGACAGCCCCGAACGAGGGGGAGCCCTACTATGGCTACACCTTC.

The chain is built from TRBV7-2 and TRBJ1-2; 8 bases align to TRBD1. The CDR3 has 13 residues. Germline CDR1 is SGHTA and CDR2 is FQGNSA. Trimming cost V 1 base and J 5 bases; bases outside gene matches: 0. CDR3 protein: CASSLGTGYGYTF. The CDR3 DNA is TGTGCCAGCAGCTTAGGGACAGGGTATGGCTACACCTTC.

CDR3 nucleotide sequence: TGTGCCAGCAGTGACTTTTTTAACAGCTCGAATTCACCCCTCCACTTT. Translating gives CASSDFFNSSNSPLHF. The J gene is TRBJ1-6, the V gene TRBV6-4; no definite D call. The CDR3 has 16 amino acids. V was trimmed by 1 base and J by 7 bases, leaving 14 bases between them. CDR1 is MRHNA and CDR2 is SNTAGT in the germline V gene.

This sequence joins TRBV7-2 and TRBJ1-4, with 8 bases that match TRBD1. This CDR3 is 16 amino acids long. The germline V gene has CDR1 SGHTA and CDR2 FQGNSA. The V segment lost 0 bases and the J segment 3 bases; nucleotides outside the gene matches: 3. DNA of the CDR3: TGTGCCAGCAGCTTAGCCCGGACAGGGCCTAATGAAAAACTGTTTTTT. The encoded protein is CASSLARTGPNEKLFF.

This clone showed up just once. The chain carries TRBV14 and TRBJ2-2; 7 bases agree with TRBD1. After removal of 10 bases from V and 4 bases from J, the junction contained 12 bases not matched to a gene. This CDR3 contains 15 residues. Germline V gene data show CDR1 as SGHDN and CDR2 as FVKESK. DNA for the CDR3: TGTGCCACCAAGAGGGGGACAGACTTCACCGGGGAGCTGTTTTTT. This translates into CATKRGTDFTGELFF.

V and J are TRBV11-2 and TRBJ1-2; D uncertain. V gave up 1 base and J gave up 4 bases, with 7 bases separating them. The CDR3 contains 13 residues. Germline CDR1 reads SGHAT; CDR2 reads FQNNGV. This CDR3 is CASSLVTGYGYTF. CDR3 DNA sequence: TGTGCCAGCAGCTTAGTCACGGGCTATGGCTACACCTTC.

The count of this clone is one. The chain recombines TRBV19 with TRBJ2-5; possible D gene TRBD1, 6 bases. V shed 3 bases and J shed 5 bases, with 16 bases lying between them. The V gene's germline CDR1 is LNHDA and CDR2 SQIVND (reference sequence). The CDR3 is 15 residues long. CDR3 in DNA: TGTGCCAGTAGTATCCTACAGGGTTTTGGGGAGACCCAGTACTTC. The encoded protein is CASSILQGFGETQYF. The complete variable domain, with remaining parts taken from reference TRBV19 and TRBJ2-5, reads DGGITQSPKYLFRKEGQNVTLSCEQNLNHDAMYWYRQDPGQGLRLIYYSQIVNDFQKGDIAEGYSVSREKKESFPLTVTSAQKNPTAFYLCASSILQGFGETQYFGPGTRLLVL.

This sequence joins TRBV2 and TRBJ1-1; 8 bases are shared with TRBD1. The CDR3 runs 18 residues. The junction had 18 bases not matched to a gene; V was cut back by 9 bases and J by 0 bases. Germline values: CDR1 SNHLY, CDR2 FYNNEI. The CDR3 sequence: CARQRQGPPPKMNTEAFF. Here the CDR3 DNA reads TGTGCCAGGCAACGACAGGGGCCCCCTCCCAAAATGAACACTGAAGCTTTCTTT.

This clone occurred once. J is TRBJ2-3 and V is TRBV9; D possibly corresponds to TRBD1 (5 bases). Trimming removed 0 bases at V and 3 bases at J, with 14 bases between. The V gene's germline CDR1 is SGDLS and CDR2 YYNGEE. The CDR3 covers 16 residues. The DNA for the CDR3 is TGTGCCAGCAGCGTAGGGGTAGGGGCTCTGACAGATACGCAGTATTTT. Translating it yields CASSVGVGALTDTQYF. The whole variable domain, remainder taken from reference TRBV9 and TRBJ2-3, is DSGVTQTPKHLITATGQRVTLRCSPRSGDLSVYWYQQSLDQGLQFLIQYYNGEERAKGNILERFSAQQFPDLHSELNLSSLELGDSALYFCASSVGVGALTDTQYFGPGTRLTVL.

The CDR3 region has the DNA TGTGCCAGCAGTTTACGGGACAGGGAAGGGTCACGTAGGAATTCACCCCTCCACTTT. This translates into CASSLRDREGSRRNSPLHF. This chain links TRBV27 with TRBJ1-6, with TRBD1 matching 9 bases. CDR1 is MNHEY and CDR2 is SMNVEV in the germline V gene (reference sequence). Trimming removed 2 bases from V and 7 bases from J; junction bases left unmatched: 15. The CDR3 totals 19 residues.